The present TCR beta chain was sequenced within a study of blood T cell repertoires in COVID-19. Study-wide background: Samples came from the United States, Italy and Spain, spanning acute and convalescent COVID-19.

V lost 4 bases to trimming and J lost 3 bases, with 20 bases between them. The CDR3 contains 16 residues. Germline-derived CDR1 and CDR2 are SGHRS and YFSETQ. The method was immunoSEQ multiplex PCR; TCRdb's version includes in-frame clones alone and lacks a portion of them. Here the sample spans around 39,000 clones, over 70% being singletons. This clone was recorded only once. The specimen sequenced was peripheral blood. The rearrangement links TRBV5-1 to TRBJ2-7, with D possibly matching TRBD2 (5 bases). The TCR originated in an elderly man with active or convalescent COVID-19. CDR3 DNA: TGCGCCAGCAGCCCGCCCCGGGAAAATCCTTTCTACGAGCAGTACTTC. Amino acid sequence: CASSPPRENPFYEQYF.